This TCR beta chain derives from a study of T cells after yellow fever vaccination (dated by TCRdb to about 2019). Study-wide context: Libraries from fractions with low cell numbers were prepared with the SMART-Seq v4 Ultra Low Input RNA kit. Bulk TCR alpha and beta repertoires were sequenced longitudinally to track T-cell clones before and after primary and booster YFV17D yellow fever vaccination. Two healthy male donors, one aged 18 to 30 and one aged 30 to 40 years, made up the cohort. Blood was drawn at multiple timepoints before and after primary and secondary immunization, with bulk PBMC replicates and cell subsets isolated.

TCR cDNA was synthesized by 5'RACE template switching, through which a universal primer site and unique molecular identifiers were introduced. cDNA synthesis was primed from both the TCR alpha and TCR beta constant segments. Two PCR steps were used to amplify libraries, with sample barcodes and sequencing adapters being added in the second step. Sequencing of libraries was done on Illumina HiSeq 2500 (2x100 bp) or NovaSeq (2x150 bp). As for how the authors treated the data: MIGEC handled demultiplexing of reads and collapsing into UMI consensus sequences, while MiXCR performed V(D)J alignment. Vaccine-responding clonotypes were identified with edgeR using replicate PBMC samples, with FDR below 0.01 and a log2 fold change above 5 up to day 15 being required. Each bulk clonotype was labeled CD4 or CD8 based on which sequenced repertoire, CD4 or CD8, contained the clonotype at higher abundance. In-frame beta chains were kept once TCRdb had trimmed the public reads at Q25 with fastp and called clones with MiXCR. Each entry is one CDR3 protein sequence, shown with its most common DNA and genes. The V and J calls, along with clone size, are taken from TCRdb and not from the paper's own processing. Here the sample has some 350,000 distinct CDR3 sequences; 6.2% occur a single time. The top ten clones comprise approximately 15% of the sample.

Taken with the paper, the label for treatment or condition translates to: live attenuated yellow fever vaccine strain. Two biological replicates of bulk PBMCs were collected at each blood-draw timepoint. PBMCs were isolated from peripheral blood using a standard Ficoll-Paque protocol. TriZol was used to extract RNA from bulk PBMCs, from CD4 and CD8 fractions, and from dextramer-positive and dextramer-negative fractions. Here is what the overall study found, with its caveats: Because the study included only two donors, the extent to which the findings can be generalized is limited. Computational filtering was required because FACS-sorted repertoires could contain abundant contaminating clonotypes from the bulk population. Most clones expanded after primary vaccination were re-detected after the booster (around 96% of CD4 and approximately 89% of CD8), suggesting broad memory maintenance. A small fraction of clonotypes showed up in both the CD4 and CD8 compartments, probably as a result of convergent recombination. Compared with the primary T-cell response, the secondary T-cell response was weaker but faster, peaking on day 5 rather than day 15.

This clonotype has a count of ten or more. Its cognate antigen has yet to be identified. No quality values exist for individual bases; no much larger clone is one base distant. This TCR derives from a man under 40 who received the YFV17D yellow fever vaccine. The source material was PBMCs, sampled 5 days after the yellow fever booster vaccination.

The DNA sequence is given as TGCAGTGCTACCCCCGACAGGGGGCTTGGGTCACCCCTCCACTTT. Translation gives CSATPDRGLGSPLHF. This chain is built from TRBV20-1 and TRBJ1-6; 10 central bases correspond to TRBD1. For CDR1 and CDR2, the germline V gene (reference sequence) lists DFQATT and SNEGSKA. V is trimmed back by 4 bases and J by 10 bases, and the junction contains 10 bases that no gene match accounts for. The CDR3 sequence holds 15 residues, the cysteine and phenylalanine included. Only the CDR3 DNA stays, 45 bases, in frame from base 1.